The 5 T cell receptor beta chains reported below all come from one sample, sequenced in a study of T cell clones after liver transplantation. Sequencing was performed with immunoSEQ multiplex PCR; in TCRdb, only in-frame clones are kept and a portion is missing. Counted here are 98,000 or so clones, 82% occurring once; the ten biggest clones make up roughly 0.9%. The sequenced sample was CD4+ T cells from blood, obtained before liver transplant. The receptors originated from a human donor who received a liver transplant.

V gene TRBV28 combines with J gene TRBJ2-6, with D unclear. Germline CDR1 and CDR2: MDHEN and SYDVKM. CDR3 length: 15 residues. With 5 bases removed from V and 2 bases from J, the gap between germline ends came to 10 bases. CDR3 residues: CASSMPGAGANVLTF. The CDR3 nucleotides are TGTGCCAGCAGTATGCCAGGAGCTGGGGCCAACGTCCTGACTTTC.

The chain carries TRBV7-3 and TRBJ2-4; a possible D gene is TRBD1 (6 bases). From germline, CDR1 is SGHTA and CDR2 FQGTGA. Trimming removed 0 bases at V and 10 bases at J, with 10 bases between. The CDR3 runs to 13 residues. The CDR3 bases are TGTGCCAGCAGCTTAACACAGGGAGTTATTCAGTACTTC. This encodes CASSLTQGVIQYF.

The genes are TRBV27 and TRBJ1-2; D ambiguous. CDR1 is MNHEY, CDR2 SMNVEV, per germline (reference sequence). The V end was cut by 6 bases, the J end by 3 bases, with 14 bases between. This CDR3 region has 14 residues. CDR3 loop: CASRRPGMDYGYTF. CDR3 sequence (DNA): TGTGCCAGCAGGCGACCCGGGATGGACTATGGCTACACCTTC.

The chain employs TRBV6-5 and TRBJ1-2, with D maybe TRBD1 (6 bases). Per the germline V gene, CDR1 is MNHEY and CDR2 is SVGAGI. This CDR3 spans 15 amino acids. The ends were cut back, 6 bases at V and 0 bases at J, with 14 bases in the middle. CDR3 in amino acids: CASSQGKVANYGYTF. The CDR3 coding sequence is TGTGCCAGCAGCCAGGGGAAGGTTGCTAACTATGGCTACACCTTC.

This clone has just one count. The CDR3 region is CASSLSGPQHF. DNA for the CDR3: TGTGCCAGCAGTTTATCGGGGCCCCAGCATTTT. The J gene is TRBJ1-5, the V gene TRBV28; D is ambiguous. The germline gives CDR1 MDHEN, CDR2 SYDVKM. V gave up 1 base and J gave up 9 bases, with 4 bases separating them. The CDR3 consists of 11 residues. Full variable domain (remainder filled in from reference TRBV28 and TRBJ1-5): DVKVTQSSRYLVKRTGEKVFLECVQDMDHENMFWYRQDPGLGLRLIYFSYDVKMKEKGDIPEGYSVSREKKERFSLILESASTNQTSMYLCASSLSGPQHFGDGTRLSIL.